This T cell receptor (beta chain) is from a study of monozygotic twins with cystic fibrosis. Unmatched junction bases numbered 9, after V lost 0 bases and J lost 10 bases. The CDR3 loop spans 14 amino acids. Germline V lookup: CDR1 SGHVS, CDR2 FQNEAQ. Clones were read by immunoSEQ multiplex PCR, and TCRdb kept only the in-frame ones, dropping some. In the table there are fewer than 25,000 clones, around nine tenths of which are singletons. This chain links TRBV7-8 with TRBJ2-7; 7 bases align to TRBD1. Sequencing was done on a sample of blood. The TCR originated in a woman aged 25 to 39 with cystic fibrosis. Here the CDR3 DNA reads TGTGCCAGCAGCTTAGCGTCGTCGGCAGGGGGTCAGTACTTC. It is translated as CASSLASSAGGQYF.